Presented here are 14 T cell receptor beta chains from one specimen sequenced in a study of blood T cell repertoires in COVID-19. The method was immunoSEQ multiplex PCR; TCRdb's version includes in-frame clones alone and lacks a portion of them. The sample holds about 270,000 clones, approximately 81% seen once. Sequenced sample: peripheral blood. The receptor source for this set is a woman aged 60 to 75 with active or convalescent COVID-19.

The V gene is TRBV4-3, the J gene TRBJ1-3, with D maybe TRBD1 (5 bases). The CDR3 runs to 15 residues. Per the germline V gene, CDR1 is LGHNA and CDR2 is YSLEER. The ends were cut back, 1 base at V and 4 bases at J, with 11 bases in the middle. As DNA, the CDR3 is TGCGCCAGCAGCCAAGTGCCAGGGTTAGGAAACACCATATATTTT. Translating it yields CASSQVPGLGNTIYF.

The V and J genes are TRBV4-1 and TRBJ2-3; TRBD2 is a possible D gene (5 bases). The CDR3 runs to 14 residues. Germline CDR1 MGHRA, CDR2 YSYEKL. V shed 4 bases and J shed 5 bases, with 13 bases lying between them. CDR3 sequence (DNA): TGCGCCAGCAGCCGAATAGCGCGTGGAGATACGCAGTATTTT. Amino acid sequence: CASSRIARGDTQYF.

The chain joins TRBV28 to TRBJ2-7; a weak D match, TRBD2 (6 bases). Trimming took 8 bases from V and 4 from J, leaving 18 bases between them. Looked up from germline, CDR1 is MDHEN and CDR2 is SYDVKM. The CDR3 runs 14 residues. CDR3 nucleotides: TGTGCCAGCGGCTCTTTGGGGGGACCTTACGAGCAGTACTTC. Translation gives CASGSLGGPYEQYF. Variable domain in full (rest from reference TRBV28 and TRBJ2-7): DVKVTQSSRYLVKRTGEKVFLECVQDMDHENMFWYRQDPGLGLRLIYFSYDVKMKEKGDIPEGYSVSREKKERFSLILESASTNQTSMYLCASGSLGGPYEQYFGPGTRLTVT.

The rearrangement joins TRBV6-5 to TRBJ2-2; 11 bases agree with TRBD2. The V gene's germline CDR1 is MNHEY and CDR2 SVGAGI. The CDR3 is 15 amino acids. J lost 7 bases, V lost 7 bases, and 8 bases had no gene match. The CDR3 reads CASKPLAGVGGELFF. The DNA for the CDR3 is TGTGCCAGCAAACCACTAGCGGGGGTGGGCGGGGAGCTGTTTTTT.

This clone was detected once. One junction end disagrees with the germline gene, perhaps due to a read error. The chain employs TRBV7-2 and TRBJ1-2, with 10 positions matching TRBD1. The CDR3 totals 16 residues. CDR1 is SGHTA, CDR2 FQGNSA, per germline. This CDR3 is CASTLGSGQGFGGYTF. The CDR3 nucleotides are TGTGCCAGCACCTTAGGTTCGGGACAGGGGTTCGGTGGCTACACCTTC.

The CDR3 region is CASSSRGGLGNQPQHF. DNA of the CDR3: TGTGCCAGCAGCAGCCGCGGAGGATTGGGCAATCAGCCCCAGCATTTT. J is TRBJ1-5 and V is TRBV13; D gene unclear. Trimming stripped 5 bases from V and 2 bases from J, with 16 bases between. The CDR3 runs 16 residues. Germline V lookup: CDR1 PRHDT, CDR2 FYEKMQ (reference sequence). Based on the CDR3 plus reference TRBV13 and TRBJ1-5, the full variable domain is AAGVIQSPRHLIKEKRETATLKCYPIPRHDTVYWYQQGPGQDPQFLISFYEKMQSDKGSIPDRFSAQQFSDYHSELNMSSLELGDSALYFCASSSRGGLGNQPQHFGDGTRLSIL.

This chain joins TRBV11-2 and TRBJ2-5, with 14 nucleotides matching TRBD2. Germline loops: CDR1 SGHAT, CDR2 FQNNGV. V shed 4 bases and J 7 bases; nucleotides not matched to a gene: 5. This CDR3 contains 15 residues. The CDR3, as DNA: TGTGCCAGCAGCTGGGGACTAGCGGGGGTAGGGACCCAGTACTTC. Protein sequence: CASSWGLAGVGTQYF.

This sequence joins TRBV19 and TRBJ1-1; TRBD1 aligns across 7 bases. Trimming cost V 4 bases and J 5 bases; bases outside gene matches: 7. CDR1 is LNHDA, CDR2 SQIVND, per germline (reference sequence). The CDR3 sequence is 14 residues long. The CDR3 sequence is CASSNRGTGTEAFF. In DNA form, the CDR3 reads TGTGCCAGTAGTAACAGGGGCACGGGGACTGAAGCTTTCTTT.

The rearrangement uses TRBV30 and TRBJ1-3; 8 bases are shared with TRBD1. V shed 2 bases, J shed 2 bases, and the junction held 20 bases outside the gene matches. This CDR3 has 20 amino acids. Germline V CDR1 and CDR2: GTSNPN, SVGIG (reference sequence). The CDR3 loop is CAWSPQRGQTGVRTGNTIYF. In DNA form, the CDR3 reads TGTGCCTGGAGTCCCCAAAGAGGCCAGACAGGGGTTCGGACTGGAAACACCATATATTTT.

This clone has at least ten counts. The gene calls are TRBV10-3 and TRBJ2-3; possibly TRBD2 for D (6 bases). CDR1 and CDR2 (germline): ENHRY, SYGVKD. Trimming took 5 bases from V and 3 from J, leaving 18 bases between them. The CDR3 spans 16 residues. The CDR3 coding sequence is TGTGCCATCAGTTTACTAGCTCAAGGGGTAACAGATACGCAGTATTTT. It specifies CAISLLAQGVTDTQYF.

The chain carries TRBV2 and TRBJ2-5; perhaps TRBD2 as D (7 bases). The CDR3 sequence is 14 residues long. Trimming removed 6 bases at V and 3 bases at J, with 14 bases between. Germline V lookup: CDR1 SNHLY, CDR2 FYNNEI. The CDR3 nucleotides read TGTGCCAGCAGCTTTGGCGGGGGCGAAGAGACCCAGTACTTC. Translation gives CASSFGGGEETQYF. Full variable domain (remainder filled in from reference TRBV2 and TRBJ2-5): EPEVTQTPSHQVTQMGQEVILRCVPISNHLYFYWYRQILGQKVEFLVSFYNNEISEKSEIFDDQFSVERPDGSNFTLKIRSTKLEDSAMYFCASSFGGGEETQYFGPGTRLLVL.

The chain links TRBV20-1 to TRBJ1-3; D remains unclear. The CDR3 runs to 13 residues. Per the germline V gene, CDR1 is DFQATT and CDR2 is SNEGSKA (reference sequence). The V gene lost 3 bases and the J gene lost 2 bases, with 8 bases spanning the gap. In DNA, the CDR3 is TGCAGTGCTAGTTCGGGAGCTGGAAACACCATATATTTT. It encodes CSASSGAGNTIYF.

The chain employs TRBV10-3 and TRBJ2-1; 8 nucleotides align to TRBD2. Unmatched junction bases numbered 10, after V lost 3 bases and J lost 0 bases. Per germline, CDR1 ENHRY and CDR2 SYGVKD. CDR3 size: 18 residues. The CDR3 nucleotides read TGTGCCATCAGTGAACTAGGACGCGGGGGGACCTCCTACAATGAGCAGTTCTTC. This encodes CAISELGRGGTSYNEQFF.

This clone was detected a few times. J is TRBJ2-4 and V is TRBV5-4; 7 positions match TRBD1. The CDR3 is 16 residues long. Unmatched junction bases numbered 6, after V lost 2 bases and J lost 1 base. Germline V gives CDR1 SGHNT, CDR2 YYREEE (reference sequence). The CDR3 sequence is CASSFQTGVAKNIQYF. The CDR3 DNA follows: TGTGCCAGCAGCTTCCAAACAGGGGTGGCCAAAAACATTCAGTACTTC.